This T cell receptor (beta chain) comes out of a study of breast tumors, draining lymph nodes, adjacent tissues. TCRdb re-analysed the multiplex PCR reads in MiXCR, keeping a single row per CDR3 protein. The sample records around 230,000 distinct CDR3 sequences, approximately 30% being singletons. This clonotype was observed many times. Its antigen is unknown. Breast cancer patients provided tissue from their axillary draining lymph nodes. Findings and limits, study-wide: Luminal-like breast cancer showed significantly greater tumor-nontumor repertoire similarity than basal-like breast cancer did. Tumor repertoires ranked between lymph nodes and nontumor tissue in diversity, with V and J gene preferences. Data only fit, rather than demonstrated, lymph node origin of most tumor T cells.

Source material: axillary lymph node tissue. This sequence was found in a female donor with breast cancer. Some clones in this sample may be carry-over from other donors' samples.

The CDR3 DNA reads as TGTGCCAGCAGCTTGACCTTTGGGACTAGCACAGATACGCAGTATTTT. As protein: CASSLTFGTSTDTQYF. The chain combines TRBV11-3 with TRBJ2-3; tentatively, D is TRBD2 (6 bases). The V and J ends lost 3 bases and 0 bases respectively, with 13 bases between them. The CDR3 extends over 16 amino acids. The germline gives CDR1 SGHNT, CDR2 YENEEA.